Presented here are 27 T cell receptor beta chains from one specimen sequenced in a study of cytomegalovirus exposure and HLA in healthy donors. Primers included in the PCR were 60 Vbeta and 13 Jbeta primers. Sequenced by immunoSEQ multiplex PCR; TCRdb stores in-frame clones only, minus some. The sample lists about 260,000 clones, approximately 85% occurring once. Sequencing was carried out using PBMCs. The origin of the receptors is a woman aged 40-49 years in good health and CMV-seropositive.

The rearrangement links TRBV18 to TRBJ1-3, with D possibly TRBD1 on 6 matching bases. Looked up from germline, CDR1 is KGHSH and CDR2 is LQKENI. V dropped 8 bases and J dropped 3 bases, with 17 bases sitting between them. CDR3 size: 15 residues. CDR3 DNA: TGTGCCAGCACGCGGGGGCAGGTGTATGGAAACACCATATATTTT. It encodes CASTRGQVYGNTIYF.

This sequence joins TRBV5-1 and TRBJ2-2, with 12 bases identical to TRBD2. The CDR3 is made up of 18 amino acids. Germline CDR1 and CDR2: SGHRS and YFSETQ. J gave up 2 bases and V 3 bases, and 8 bases lay outside the gene matches. The CDR3 DNA sequence: TGCGCCAGCAGCTCACCGACTAGCGGGAGAGTTAACACCGGGGAGCTGTTTTTT. It is translated as CASSSPTSGRVNTGELFF.

There are a few counts of this clone. The rearrangement uses TRBV11-3 and TRBJ1-1; TRBD1 matches at 7 bases. The CDR3 spans 18 residues. Germline lookup yields CDR1 SGHNT and CDR2 YENEEA. J lost 0 bases, V lost 5 bases, and 15 bases had no gene match. Here the CDR3 reads CASSQITGTARMNTEAFF. As DNA, the CDR3 is TGTGCCAGCAGCCAAATCACTGGGACAGCCCGCATGAACACTGAAGCTTTCTTT.

Details on this clone: At the DNA level, this CDR3 is encoded by other sequences in the same sample as well. This chain connects TRBV19 to TRBJ2-7; 11 bases are a match to TRBD2. V shed 6 bases and J 0 bases; nucleotides not matched to a gene: 4. This CDR3 is 15 amino acids long. Germline CDR1 and CDR2: LNHDA and SQIVND (reference sequence). CDR3 region: CASSLLAGDSYEQYF. The CDR3 region has the DNA TGTGCCAGTAGCCTACTAGCGGGAGACTCCTACGAGCAGTACTTC.

The rearrangement joins TRBV7-2 to TRBJ1-1; D gene unclear. Germline CDR1 SGHTA, CDR2 FQGNSA. This CDR3 contains 15 residues. V lost 5 bases to trimming and J lost 1 base, with 14 bases between them. The CDR3 reads CASSPRTGGNTEAFF. CDR3 DNA sequence: TGTGCCAGCAGCCCACGGACGGGAGGGAACACTGAAGCTTTCTTT.

The J gene is TRBJ2-3, the V gene TRBV30, with TRBD1 matching 7 bases. The CDR3 has 14 amino acids. CDR1 is GTSNPN, CDR2 SVGIG, per germline (reference sequence). V was pared by 2 bases and J by 4 bases, with 6 bases of the junction left unmatched. The CDR3 protein is CAWSKGAEADTQYF. In DNA form, the CDR3 reads TGTGCCTGGAGTAAGGGGGCAGAGGCAGATACGCAGTATTTT. The full variable domain, its missing parts supplied by reference TRBV30 and TRBJ2-3, is SQTIHQWPATLVQPVGSPLSLECTVEGTSNPNLYWYRQAAGRGLQLLFYSVGIGQISSEVPQNLSASRPQDRQFILSSKKLLLSDSGFYLCAWSKGAEADTQYFGPGTRLTVL.

CDR3 sequence: CASSIWLANTGELFF. For the CDR3, the DNA is TGTGCCAGTAGTATATGGCTCGCAAACACCGGGGAGCTGTTTTTT. This chain links TRBV19 with TRBJ2-2, with D hard to call. This CDR3 is built from 15 residues. Looked up from germline, CDR1 is LNHDA and CDR2 is SQIVND (reference sequence). The V gene lost 2 bases and the J gene lost 2 bases, with 9 bases spanning the gap. The whole variable domain, remainder taken from reference TRBV19 and TRBJ2-2, is DGGITQSPKYLFRKEGQNVTLSCEQNLNHDAMYWYRQDPGQGLRLIYYSQIVNDFQKGDIAEGYSVSREKKESFPLTVTSAQKNPTAFYLCASSIWLANTGELFFGEGSRLTVL.

The gene calls are TRBV6-5 and TRBJ1-2; 7 nucleotides match TRBD1. This CDR3 is 14 amino acids long. V shed 3 bases, J shed 4 bases, and the junction held 5 bases outside the gene matches. Germline CDR1 MNHEY, CDR2 SVGAGI. The CDR3 region is CASSYDRDPYGYTF. CDR3 nucleotides: TGTGCCAGCAGTTATGACAGGGATCCCTATGGCTACACCTTC.

The rearrangement joins TRBV19 to TRBJ1-3, with D hard to call. The CDR3 spans 16 residues. Between the trimmed V and J ends, which lost 2 bases and 0 bases, there was a span of 11 bases. The germline CDR1 and CDR2 sequences are LNHDA and SQIVND (reference sequence). CDR3 sequence reads: CASSIPTGISGNTIYF. CDR3 bases: TGTGCCAGTAGTATACCGACCGGGATCTCTGGAAACACCATATATTTT.

The chain employs TRBV18 and TRBJ1-2; D is uncertain. The CDR3 has 16 residues. V gave up 2 bases and J gave up 2 bases, with 15 bases separating them. Germline loops: CDR1 KGHSH, CDR2 LQKENI. CDR3 DNA: TGTGCCAGCTCACCAGACTTGGTCAGTACAAACTATGGCTACACCTTC. This sequence encodes CASSPDLVSTNYGYTF.

The chain links TRBV12-5 to TRBJ2-7; maybe TRBD2 (7 bases). This CDR3 comprises 16 residues. V was pared by 6 bases and J by 1 base, with 19 bases between. The germline V gene has CDR1 LGHNT and CDR2 FRNRAP. The CDR3: CASGWGPGGSSYEQYF. DNA for the CDR3: TGTGCTAGTGGGTGGGGGCCAGGCGGGAGTTCCTACGAGCAGTACTTC.

This chain uses TRBV29-1 with TRBJ2-3; 12 bases are a match to TRBD1. Trimming cost V 6 bases and J 2 bases; bases outside gene matches: 6. CDR1 and CDR2 from the germline V gene are SQVTM and ANQGSEA. The CDR3 loop spans 15 amino acids. Here the CDR3 reads CSVPGTGGHTDTQYF. The CDR3 DNA is TGCAGCGTCCCCGGGACAGGGGGCCACACAGATACGCAGTATTTT.

The CDR3 protein is CASSRTGTRGYNEQFF. The CDR3 nucleotides are TGTGCCAGCAGCCGTACCGGGACTAGGGGCTACAATGAGCAGTTCTTC. J is TRBJ2-1 and V is TRBV5-4, with TRBD2 matching 8 bases. After removal of 4 bases from V and 3 bases from J, the junction contained 9 bases not matched to a gene. Germline CDR1 SGHNT, CDR2 YYREEE (reference sequence). The CDR3 sequence is 16 residues long.

V is TRBV28 and J is TRBJ1-1; D is unresolved. This CDR3 region has 12 residues. Germline loops: CDR1 MDHEN, CDR2 SYDVKM. The V end lost 2 bases, the J end lost 7 bases, and 8 bases lay between the germline ends. The CDR3 DNA reads as TGTGCCAGCAGTTTAGGCGGAAGTGAAGCTTTCTTT. It codes for CASSLGGSEAFF.

This clone is a singleton in its sample. The rearrangement links TRBV7-9 to TRBJ1-1; D remains ambiguous. This CDR3 is built from 13 residues. V lost 6 bases to trimming and J lost 0 bases, with 8 bases between them. The germline V gene has CDR1 SEHNR and CDR2 FQNEAQ (reference sequence). The CDR3 sequence is CASRQSMNTEAFF. For the CDR3, the DNA is TGTGCCAGCAGACAGTCCATGAACACTGAAGCTTTCTTT.

CDR3 in amino acids: CAWTLGASGANVLTF. CDR3 nucleotide sequence: TGTGCCTGGACCCTAGGGGCATCCGGGGCCAACGTCCTGACTTTC. The chain has TRBV30 and TRBJ2-6; TRBD1 might be the D (5 bases). Trimming shortened V by 4 bases and J by 4 bases, and 14 bases separated the two germline ends. Germline values: CDR1 GTSNPN, CDR2 SVGIG (reference sequence). The CDR3 is 15 amino acids.

V and J are TRBV7-2 and TRBJ2-1, with D possibly being TRBD2 (6 bases). Germline V gene lookup returns CDR1 SGHTA and CDR2 FQGNSA. The V end was cut by 7 bases, the J end by 0 bases, with 10 bases between. CDR3 length equals 14 residues. CDR3 in amino acids: CASIAGSSYNEQFF. The CDR3, as DNA: TGTGCCAGCATCGCCGGGAGCTCCTACAATGAGCAGTTCTTC.

The chain uses TRBV28 and TRBJ1-2; the D is unclear. V was cut by 2 bases and J by 8 bases, with 15 bases left in between. This CDR3 spans 14 amino acids. Germline CDR1 reads MDHEN; CDR2 reads SYDVKM. The CDR3 is CASSLRGGGGGYTF. In DNA, the CDR3 is TGTGCCAGCAGTTTACGGGGAGGCGGAGGAGGCTACACCTTC.

The CDR3 here is CASSPRDRGYGYTF. DNA for the CDR3: TGTGCCAGCAGTCCCCGGGACAGGGGCTATGGCTACACCTTC. The chain employs TRBV27 and TRBJ1-2; 10 bases match TRBD1. Germline V gives CDR1 MNHEY, CDR2 SMNVEV (reference sequence). This CDR3 is 14 amino acids long. V lost 5 bases and J lost 4; bases outside the gene matches: 4.

The chain couples TRBV2 to TRBJ2-4, with TRBD1 matching 7 bases. The CDR3 runs to 16 residues. Germline CDR1 SNHLY, CDR2 FYNNEI. V shed 4 bases and J 0 bases; nucleotides not matched to a gene: 6. In DNA form, the CDR3 reads TGTGCCAGCAGTGTAGACAGGGCCCTAGCCAAAAACATTCAGTACTTC. Protein product: CASSVDRALAKNIQYF.

Comment on this clone: The same CDR3 also results from other DNA sequences found in this sample. This chain uses TRBV5-1 with TRBJ2-3; no clear D. The CDR3 runs to 12 residues. The V and J ends lost 4 bases and 2 bases respectively, with 5 bases between them. Germline CDR1 is SGHRS and CDR2 is YFSETQ. The CDR3 loop is CASSPYTDTQYF. The CDR3 nucleotides are TGCGCCAGCAGCCCTTACACAGATACGCAGTATTTT.

Worth noting for this clone: One end of the junction is discordant with germline, which a read error may explain. This chain joins TRBV7-9 and TRBJ1-1; TRBD1 might be the D (6 bases). CDR3 length equals 12 residues. Germline V CDR1 and CDR2: SEHNR, FQNEAQ (reference sequence). The CDR3 nucleotides are TGTTCCAGCAGCTTAGGCAGGGGTGGAGCTTTCTTT. It encodes CSSSLGRGGAFF. The variable domain in full, with the rest retrieved from reference TRBV7-9 and TRBJ1-1, is DTGVSQNPRHKITKRGQNVTFRCDPISEHNRLYWYRQTLGQGPEFLTYFQNEAQLEKSRLLSDRFSAERPKGSFSTLEIQRTEQGDSAMYLCSSSLGRGGAFFGQGTRLTVV.

This chain uses TRBV10-3 with TRBJ2-5; D call uncertain. The germline CDR1 and CDR2 sequences are ENHRY and SYGVKD. The CDR3 contains 11 residues. The CDR3 spells CATGSRETQYF. Here the CDR3 DNA reads TGTGCTACGGGTAGCCGAGAGACCCAGTACTTC.

This clone was detected once. The V call is TRBV11-1, the J call TRBJ2-5; D gene unclear. The CDR3 contains 14 residues. Germline V CDR1 and CDR2: SGHAT, FQDESV (reference sequence). V lost 1 base, J lost 4 bases, and 10 bases lay in between. CDR3 region: CASSLEARRETQYF. The CDR3 nucleotides are TGTGCCAGCAGCTTAGAAGCTAGGAGAGAGACCCAGTACTTC.

This clone was counted between two and nine times. The J gene is TRBJ2-7, the V gene TRBV5-4; TRBD1 aligns across 11 bases. Germline CDR1 and CDR2: SGHNT and YYREEE (reference sequence). CDR3 length: 17 residues. V shed 1 base and J 0 bases; nucleotides not matched to a gene: 6. The DNA for the CDR3 is TGTGCCAGCAGCTTGTATGGACAGGGGGCGAGCTCCTACGAGCAGTACTTC. As protein: CASSLYGQGASSYEQYF.

This clone came up once. The chain links TRBV6-1 to TRBJ1-1, with D unresolved. The CDR3 has 12 residues. Germline assignment: CDR1 MNHNS and CDR2 SASEGT. Deletions cut 3 bases from V and 1 base from J, with 3 bases between. This CDR3 is CASSDWNTEAFF. The DNA for the CDR3 is TGTGCCAGCAGTGACTGGAACACTGAAGCTTTCTTT.

The genes are TRBV14 and TRBJ1-2; 12 bases match TRBD1. J gave up 4 bases and V 3 bases, and 6 bases lay outside the gene matches. Germline CDR1 is SGHDN and CDR2 is FVKESK. The CDR3 consists of 16 residues. In DNA, the CDR3 is TGTGCCAGCAGCCACCCGGGACAGGGGGCCTCCTATGGCTACACCTTC. It yields the protein CASSHPGQGASYGYTF.